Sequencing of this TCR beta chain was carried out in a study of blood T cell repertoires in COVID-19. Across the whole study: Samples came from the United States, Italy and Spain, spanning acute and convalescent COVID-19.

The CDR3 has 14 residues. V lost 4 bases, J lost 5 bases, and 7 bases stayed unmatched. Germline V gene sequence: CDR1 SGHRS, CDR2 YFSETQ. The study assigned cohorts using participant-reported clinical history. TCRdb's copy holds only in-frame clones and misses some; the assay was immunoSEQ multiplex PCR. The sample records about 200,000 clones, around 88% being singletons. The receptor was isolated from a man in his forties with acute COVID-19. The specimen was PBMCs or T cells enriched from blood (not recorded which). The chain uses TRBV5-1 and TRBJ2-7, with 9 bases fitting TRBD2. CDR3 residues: CASSDAAGGHEQYF. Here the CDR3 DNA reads TGCGCCAGCAGCGACGCAGCGGGAGGCCACGAGCAGTACTTC.